This TCR beta chain was captured by sequencing in a study of radiotherapy plus CTLA-4 blockade in lung cancer. The wider study: Overall, around 19% of patients showed an objective response, while around 34% attained disease control. Study-wide results and limits: TCR clones of tumor origin grew in blood after radiotherapy plus ipilimumab. With interferon-beta, early dynamics of blood T cell clones were reported to best predict response.

The length of the CDR3 is 13 residues. V was shortened by 0 bases and J by 0 bases, with 3 bases between the two germline ends. In germline, CDR1 is KGHSH, CDR2 LQKENI. Points on this clone: No antigen is known for it. The sample holds other DNA sequences that translate to the same CDR3.

Produced via immunoSEQ multiplex PCR; TCRdb's table is partial and in-frame only. The table lists 35,000 to 45,000 clones, roughly three quarters of them singletons, with 2.6% in the top ten. The input for sequencing was peripheral blood, taken from a patient treated with radiotherapy plus ipilimumab. The rearrangement links TRBV18 to TRBJ2-7; D remains unclear. The sequence came from a human donor with non-small cell lung cancer whose response to radiotherapy plus ipilimumab could not be evaluated. CDR3 residues: CASSPPSSYEQYF. In DNA form, the CDR3 reads TGTGCCAGCTCACCACCGAGCTCCTACGAGCAGTACTTC.